Ten or more counts support the clone carrying this TCR beta chain. The antigen is unknown. The data are from a study of post-analysis software for immune sequencing data. Study-level points and caveats: In patients, TRBV5-6, TRBV5-1 and TRBV20-1 belonged to roughly 5 TRBV segments found more frequently than in controls.

The CDR3 extends over 14 amino acids. V shed 6 bases and J shed 4 bases, with 14 bases lying between them. Germline CDR1 LNHNV, CDR2 YYDKDF (reference sequence). Built from TCR beta cDNA, the libraries had unique molecular identifiers in them. cDNA molecules numbering 450,000 to 650,000 came from roughly 1.1 to 9.2 million T cells. TCRdb re-derived calls from the PCR reads in MiXCR, one entry per CDR3 protein. The data show approximately 260,000 distinct CDR3 sequences, less than 40% seen once. The clonotype was recovered from a girl under 18 with multiple sclerosis. Material: blood. The V and J genes are TRBV15 and TRBJ2-3; D uncertain. Here the CDR3 reads CATSNPLSADTQYF. CDR3 nucleotide sequence: TGTGCCACCAGTAACCCTCTCTCGGCAGATACGCAGTATTTT.